This TCR beta chain came from a study of blood T cells in healthy people across ages. Next came a second PCR, run for about 7 to 12 cycles, which used a sample-barcoded 5' primer along with a J-beta primer mix. TCRdb independently ran MiXCR on the 5' RACE reads; one entry per CDR3 protein. Among about 1.6 million distinct CDR3 sequences, about 32% were seen once, and the ten largest hold 11%. This CDR3 comprises 15 residues. The V end was cut by 4 bases, the J end by 12 bases, with 25 bases between. Germline-derived CDR1 and CDR2 are SGHVS and FNYEAQ. V and J are TRBV7-6 and TRBJ2-7, with TRBD1 as a possible D gene (6 bases). The source of this sequence is a woman between 25 and 40 years old in good health. The sample was blood. CDR3 nucleotide sequence: TGTGCCAGCAGCTATACCAACAGGGAGAGGGAGACCCTGTACTTC. Translating it yields CASSYTNRERETLYF.